Following are 2 T cell receptor beta chains from one sample sequenced in a study of OX40 agonist ivuxolimab in advanced cancers. Sequencing used immunoSEQ multiplex PCR; TCRdb keeps in-frame clones, though not all of them. This table holds more than 50,000 clones, roughly 92% found once. This specimen consisted of CD4+ or CD8+ T cells sorted from blood, obtained in a trial of the OX40 agonist ivuxolimab. Source of these receptors: an adult with an advanced solid tumor such as melanoma, head and neck, liver or kidney cancer.

This rearrangement joins TRBV6-1 to TRBJ2-5; possible D gene TRBD2, 7 bases. The germline V gene has CDR1 MNHNS and CDR2 SASEGT. Trimming removed 4 bases from V and 5 bases from J, with 14 bases in between. The CDR3 is made up of 14 amino acids. The CDR3 here is CASSGGGGGETQYF. DNA of the CDR3: TGTGCCAGCAGTGGAGGAGGGGGAGGGGAGACCCAGTACTTC.

The chain has TRBV7-9 and TRBJ2-1, with TRBD2 as a possible D gene (7 bases). CDR3 length: 13 residues. Germline-derived CDR1 and CDR2 are SEHNR and FQNEAQ (reference sequence). Trimming removed 3 bases from V and 8 bases from J, with 11 bases in between. CDR3 residues: CASSLGGADEQFF. The CDR3 DNA is TGTGCCAGCAGCTTGGGGGGGGCCGATGAGCAGTTCTTC.